Presented here are 12 T cell receptor beta chains from one specimen sequenced in a study of cytomegalovirus exposure and HLA in healthy donors (dated by TCRdb to about 2017). Library preparation was by the immunoSEQ multiplex PCR assay. For the multiplex PCR, a mixture combining 60 forward primers for TCR Vbeta segments and 13 reverse primers for TCR Jbeta segments was used. In its TCRdb copy, this immuneACCESS table keeps in-frame sequences only and misses some clones. Where compared with another copy, unresolved V genes explain less than half of these, and the others have no known cause. Within this sample are 65,000 to 95,000 clones, with roughly 73% of them counted one time only. The ten largest account for 2.5% of the sample. Sequenced: PBMCs. These receptors all come from a male donor in good health and CMV-seropositive.

Only one count was recorded for this clone. This chain uses TRBV5-6 with TRBJ2-7, with TRBD2 matching 10 bases. Germline CDR1 is SGHDT and CDR2 is YYEEEE. This CDR3 is 16 amino acids long. V lost 3 bases to trimming and J lost 3 bases; unmatched junction nucleotides: 9. CDR3 region: CASSSSSSGSVYEQYF. The CDR3 nucleotides are TGTGCCAGCAGCTCTAGCTCTAGCGGGAGTGTCTACGAGCAGTACTTC.

This clone showed up just once. The rearrangement joins TRBV30 to TRBJ2-7; maybe TRBD2 (5 bases). V lost 5 bases and J 9 bases, leaving 17 bases between the germline ends. CDR3 length equals 12 residues. From germline, CDR1 is GTSNPN and CDR2 SVGIG (reference sequence). The CDR3 nucleotides read TGTGCCTGGGGTCCGGGTAGCGAAAGGCAGTACTTC. It encodes CAWGPGSERQYF.

The rearrangement joins TRBV2 to TRBJ1-5, with 8 bases that match TRBD1. After removal of 8 bases from V and 7 bases from J, the junction contained 7 bases not matched to a gene. The length of the CDR3 is 13 residues. Germline V CDR1 and CDR2: SNHLY, FYNNEI. Written as DNA, the CDR3 is TGTGCCAGCGGACAGGGTGACGGGCAGCCCCAGCATTTT. It specifies CASGQGDGQPQHF.

This chain joins TRBV27 and TRBJ2-4; 7 nucleotides align to TRBD1. Per germline, CDR1 MNHEY and CDR2 SMNVEV (reference sequence). This CDR3 contains 16 residues. V lost 6 bases and J lost 8; bases outside the gene matches: 16. The DNA for the CDR3 is TGTGCCAGCAGAAACAGGGGCCGATTGGTTCGGGACATTCAGTACTTC. This sequence encodes CASRNRGRLVRDIQYF.

This clone came up once. The chain carries TRBV5-1 and TRBJ2-3; 10 bases fit TRBD2. Germline loops: CDR1 SGHRS, CDR2 YFSETQ. This CDR3 has 17 residues. Trimming cost V 0 bases and J 5 bases; bases outside gene matches: 9. CDR3 amino acids: CASSLGVAGGAGDTQYF. The CDR3 nucleotides read TGCGCCAGCAGCTTGGGGGTAGCGGGAGGTGCAGGAGATACGCAGTATTTT.

This chain joins TRBV16 and TRBJ2-7; 8 nucleotides agree with TRBD2. After removal of 2 bases from V and 4 bases from J, the junction contained 10 bases not matched to a gene. CDR1 and CDR2 from the germline V gene are KGHSY and FQNENV. The CDR3 loop spans 16 amino acids. The CDR3: CASSQIKGLGWYEQYF. The CDR3 DNA follows: TGTGCCAGCAGCCAAATTAAGGGACTAGGCTGGTACGAGCAGTACTTC.

V is TRBV25-1 and J is TRBJ1-4, with D tentatively TRBD1 (5 bases). Germline V gives CDR1 MGHDK, CDR2 SYGVNS. The CDR3 length is 17 residues. Between the trimmed V and J ends, which lost 2 bases and 5 bases, there was a span of 18 bases. The CDR3, as DNA: TGTGCCAGCAGTGAACCTCGTCGGGTAGGGGCGAATGAAAAACTGTTTTTT. Translation: CASSEPRRVGANEKLFF.

The chain carries TRBV27 and TRBJ2-7; D perhaps matches TRBD1 (6 bases). V shed 3 bases and J shed 7 bases, with 22 bases lying between them. Germline V lookup: CDR1 MNHEY, CDR2 SMNVEV (reference sequence). The CDR3 runs to 16 residues. The CDR3 DNA follows: TGTGCCAGCAGTTTTTCCAAACCGGCAGGGGCGGGTGAGCAGTACTTC. This codes for CASSFSKPAGAGEQYF.

The rearrangement joins TRBV5-1 to TRBJ2-7; TRBD2 agrees at 9 bases. In germline, CDR1 is SGHRS, CDR2 YFSETQ. The CDR3 spans 14 residues. The V and J ends lost 1 base and 4 bases, in that order; junction bases with no gene match: 3. CDR3: CASSLNAGGYEQYF. CDR3 DNA: TGCGCCAGCAGCTTGAACGCGGGAGGGTACGAGCAGTACTTC. Looking up the rest from reference TRBV5-1 and TRBJ2-7 gives the full variable domain: KAGVTQTPRYLIKTRGQQVTLSCSPISGHRSVSWYQQTPGQGLQFLFEYFSETQRNKGNFPGRFSGRQFSNSRSEMNVSTLELGDSALYLCASSLNAGGYEQYFGPGTRLTVT.

This clone has a handful of counts. This chain links TRBV28 with TRBJ2-6, with a tentative D call TRBD1 (5 bases). The ends were cut back, 6 bases at V and 2 bases at J, with 14 bases in the middle. The CDR3 spans 16 residues. CDR1 is MDHEN and CDR2 is SYDVKM in the germline V gene. This chain's CDR3 is CASRSPGPAGANVLTF. The CDR3 nucleotides read TGTGCCAGCAGATCCCCAGGGCCTGCTGGGGCCAACGTCCTGACTTTC.

The chain has TRBV11-2 and TRBJ2-7; 10 nucleotides line up with TRBD1. CDR3 length: 15 amino acids. Losses at the gene ends were 5 bases for V and 8 bases for J; bases not matched to a gene: 12. Per the germline V gene, CDR1 is SGHAT and CDR2 is FQNNGV. As DNA, the CDR3 is TGTGCCAGCAGCCCCTCCAGGGGGACAGGGGTTAAGCAGTACTTC. This codes for CASSPSRGTGVKQYF. Together with reference TRBV11-2 and TRBJ2-7, the CDR3 gives the full variable domain: EAGVAQSPRYKIIEKRQSVAFWCNPISGHATLYWYQQILGQGPKLLIQFQNNGVVDDSQLPKDRFSAERLKGVDSTLKIQPAKLEDSAVYLCASSPSRGTGVKQYFGPGTRLTVT.

The rearrangement uses TRBV7-2 and TRBJ2-7; D call uncertain. Germline V gives CDR1 SGHTA, CDR2 FQGNSA. The CDR3 is made up of 12 amino acids. V was pared by 6 bases and J by 9 bases, with 15 bases between. In nucleotides, the CDR3 is TGTGCCAGCAGTTCCCAAGGTCGAGGGCAGTACTTC. Its protein is CASSSQGRGQYF.